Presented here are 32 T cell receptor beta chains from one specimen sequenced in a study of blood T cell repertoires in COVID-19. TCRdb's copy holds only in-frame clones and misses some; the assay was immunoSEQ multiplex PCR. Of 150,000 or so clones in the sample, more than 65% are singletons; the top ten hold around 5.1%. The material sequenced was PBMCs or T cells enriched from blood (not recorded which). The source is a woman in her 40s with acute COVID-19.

The CDR3 DNA reads as TGTGCCAGTATCCCGACCTTTGGAGATTTCAATCAGCCCCAGCATTTT. Translation: CASIPTFGDFNQPQHF. This chain uses TRBV19 with TRBJ1-5; D gene ambiguous. Germline values: CDR1 LNHDA, CDR2 SQIVND (reference sequence). The CDR3 contains 16 residues. V was clipped by 7 bases and J by 3 bases, with 19 bases between them. The full variable domain, in which reference TRBV19 and TRBJ1-5 provide the parts outside the CDR3, is DGGITQSPKYLFRKEGQNVTLSCEQNLNHDAMYWYRQDPGQGLRLIYYSQIVNDFQKGDIAEGYSVSREKKESFPLTVTSAQKNPTAFYLCASIPTFGDFNQPQHFGDGTRLSIL.

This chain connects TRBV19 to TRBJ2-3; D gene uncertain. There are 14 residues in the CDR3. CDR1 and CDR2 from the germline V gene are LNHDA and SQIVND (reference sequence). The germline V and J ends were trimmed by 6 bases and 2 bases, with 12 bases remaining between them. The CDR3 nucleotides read TGTGCCAGTAGCCCCACTACCCACACAGATACGCAGTATTTT. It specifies CASSPTTHTDTQYF.

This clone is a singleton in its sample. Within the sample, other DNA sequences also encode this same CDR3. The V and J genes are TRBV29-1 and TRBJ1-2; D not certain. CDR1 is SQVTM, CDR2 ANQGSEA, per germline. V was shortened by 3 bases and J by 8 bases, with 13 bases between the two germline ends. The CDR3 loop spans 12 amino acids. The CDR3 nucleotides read TGCAGCGTTGACCGGTCCCGAGGAGGCTACACCTTC. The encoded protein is CSVDRSRGGYTF. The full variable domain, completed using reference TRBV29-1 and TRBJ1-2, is SAVISQKPSRDICQRGTSLTIQCQVDSQVTMMFWYRQQPGQSLTLIATANQGSEATYESGFVIDKFPISRPNLTFSTLTVSNMSPEDSSIYLCSVDRSRGGYTFGSGTRLTVV.

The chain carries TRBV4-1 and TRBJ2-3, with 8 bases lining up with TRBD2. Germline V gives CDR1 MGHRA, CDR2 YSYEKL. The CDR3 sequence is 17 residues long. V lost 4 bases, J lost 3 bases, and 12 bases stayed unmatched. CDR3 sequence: CASSLPVSGSGTDTQYF. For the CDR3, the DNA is TGCGCCAGCAGCCTTCCGGTCAGCGGGAGTGGTACAGATACGCAGTATTTT.

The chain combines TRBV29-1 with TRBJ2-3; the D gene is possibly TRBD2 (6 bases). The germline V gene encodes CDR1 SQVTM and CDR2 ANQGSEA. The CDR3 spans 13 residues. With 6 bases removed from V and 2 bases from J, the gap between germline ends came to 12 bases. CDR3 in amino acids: CSVQWRDTDTQYF. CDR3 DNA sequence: TGCAGCGTCCAGTGGAGGGACACAGATACGCAGTATTTT.

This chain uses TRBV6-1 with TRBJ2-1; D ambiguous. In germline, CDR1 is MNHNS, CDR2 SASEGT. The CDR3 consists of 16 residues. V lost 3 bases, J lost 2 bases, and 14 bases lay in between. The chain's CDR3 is CASSEVRSAPYNEQFF. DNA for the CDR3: TGTGCCAGCAGTGAGGTACGATCTGCGCCCTACAATGAGCAGTTCTTC.

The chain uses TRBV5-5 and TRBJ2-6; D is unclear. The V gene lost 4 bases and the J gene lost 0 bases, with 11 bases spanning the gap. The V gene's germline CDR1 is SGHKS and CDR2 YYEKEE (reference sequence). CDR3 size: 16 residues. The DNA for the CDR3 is TGTGCCAGCAGCCCAGCGCCCTCCTCTGGGGCCAACGTCCTGACTTTC. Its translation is CASSPAPSSGANVLTF. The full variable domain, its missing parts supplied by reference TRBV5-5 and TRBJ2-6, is DAGVTQSPTHLIKTRGQQVTLRCSPISGHKSVSWYQQVLGQGPQFIFQYYEKEERGRGNFPDRFSARQFPNYSSELNVNALLLGDSALYLCASSPAPSSGANVLTFGAGSRLTVL.

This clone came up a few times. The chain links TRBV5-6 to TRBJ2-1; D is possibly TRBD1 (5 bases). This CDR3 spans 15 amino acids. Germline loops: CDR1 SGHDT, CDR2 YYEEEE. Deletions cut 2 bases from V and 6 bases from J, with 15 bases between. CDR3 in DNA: TGTGCCAGCAGCTTTTGGCAGGGTCGGGTCAATGAGCAGTTCTTC. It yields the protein CASSFWQGRVNEQFF.

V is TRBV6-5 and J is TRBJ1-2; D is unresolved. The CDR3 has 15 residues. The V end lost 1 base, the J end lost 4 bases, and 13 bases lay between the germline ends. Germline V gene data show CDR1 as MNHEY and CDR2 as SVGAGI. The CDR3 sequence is CASSYLGERPYGYTF. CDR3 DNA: TGTGCCAGCAGTTACTTAGGAGAACGGCCCTATGGCTACACCTTC.

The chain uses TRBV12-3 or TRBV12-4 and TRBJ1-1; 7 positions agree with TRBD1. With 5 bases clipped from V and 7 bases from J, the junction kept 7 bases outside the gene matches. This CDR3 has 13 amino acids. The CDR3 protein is CASSPRGLGEAFF. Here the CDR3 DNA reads TGTGCCAGCAGTCCAAGGGGGCTCGGTGAAGCTTTCTTT.

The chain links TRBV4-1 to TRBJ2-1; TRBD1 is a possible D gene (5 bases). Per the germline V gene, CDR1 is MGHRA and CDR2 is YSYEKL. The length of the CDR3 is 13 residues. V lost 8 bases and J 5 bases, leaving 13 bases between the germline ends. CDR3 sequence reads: CASGHSENNEQFF. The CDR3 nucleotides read TGCGCCAGCGGACACTCCGAAAACAATGAGCAGTTCTTC.

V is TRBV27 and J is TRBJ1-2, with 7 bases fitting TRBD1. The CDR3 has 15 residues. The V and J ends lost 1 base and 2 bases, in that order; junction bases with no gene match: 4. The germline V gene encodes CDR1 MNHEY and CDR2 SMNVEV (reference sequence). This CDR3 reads CASSLYPGQNYGYTF. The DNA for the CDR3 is TGTGCCAGCAGTTTATACCCGGGACAGAACTATGGCTACACCTTC.

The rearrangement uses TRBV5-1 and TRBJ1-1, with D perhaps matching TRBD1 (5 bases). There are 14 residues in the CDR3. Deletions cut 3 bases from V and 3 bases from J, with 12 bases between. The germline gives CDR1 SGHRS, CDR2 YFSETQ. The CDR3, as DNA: TGCGCCAGCAGCTACCTCCCGGGGGACACTGAAGCTTTCTTT. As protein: CASSYLPGDTEAFF.

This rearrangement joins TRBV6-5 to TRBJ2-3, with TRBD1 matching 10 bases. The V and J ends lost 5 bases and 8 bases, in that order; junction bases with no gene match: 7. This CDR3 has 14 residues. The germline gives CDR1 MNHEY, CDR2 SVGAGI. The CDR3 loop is CASSIDRGRVTQYF. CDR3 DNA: TGTGCCAGCAGTATAGACAGGGGGCGCGTTACGCAGTATTTT.

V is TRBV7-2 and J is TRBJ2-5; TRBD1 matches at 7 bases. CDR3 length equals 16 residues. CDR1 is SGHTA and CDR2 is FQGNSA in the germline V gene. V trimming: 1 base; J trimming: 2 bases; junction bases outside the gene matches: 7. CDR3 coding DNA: TGTGCCAGCAGCTTAGTCGGCACAGGGGTTCAAGAGACCCAGTACTTC. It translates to CASSLVGTGVQETQYF.

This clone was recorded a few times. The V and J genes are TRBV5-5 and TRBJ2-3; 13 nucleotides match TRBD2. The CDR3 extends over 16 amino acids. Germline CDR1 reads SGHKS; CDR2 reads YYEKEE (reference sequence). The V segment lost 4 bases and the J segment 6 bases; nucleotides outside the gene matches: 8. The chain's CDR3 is CASSIGTSGNMDTQYF. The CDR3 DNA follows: TGTGCCAGCAGCATCGGGACTAGCGGGAATATGGATACGCAGTATTTT.

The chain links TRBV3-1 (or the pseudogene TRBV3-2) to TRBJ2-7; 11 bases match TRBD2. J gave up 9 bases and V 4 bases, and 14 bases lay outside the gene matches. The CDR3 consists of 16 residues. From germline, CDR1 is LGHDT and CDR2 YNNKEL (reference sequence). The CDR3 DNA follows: TGTGCCAGCAGCCCCCCCCGACTAGCGGGATCCCTCGTGCAGTACTTC. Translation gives CASSPPRLAGSLVQYF.

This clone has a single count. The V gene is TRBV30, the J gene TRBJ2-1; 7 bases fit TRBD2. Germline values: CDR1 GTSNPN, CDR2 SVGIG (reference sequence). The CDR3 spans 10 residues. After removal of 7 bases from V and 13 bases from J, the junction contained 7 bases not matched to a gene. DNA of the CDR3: TGTGCCTTGGGGAGGGGCTCTCAGTTCTTC. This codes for CALGRGSQFF.

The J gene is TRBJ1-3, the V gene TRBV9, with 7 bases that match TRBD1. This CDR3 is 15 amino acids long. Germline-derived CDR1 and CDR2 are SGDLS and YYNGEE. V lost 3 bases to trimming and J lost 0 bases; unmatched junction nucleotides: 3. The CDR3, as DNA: TGTGCCAGCAGCGGGGACAGCCGCTCTGGAAACACCATATATTTT. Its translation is CASSGDSRSGNTIYF.

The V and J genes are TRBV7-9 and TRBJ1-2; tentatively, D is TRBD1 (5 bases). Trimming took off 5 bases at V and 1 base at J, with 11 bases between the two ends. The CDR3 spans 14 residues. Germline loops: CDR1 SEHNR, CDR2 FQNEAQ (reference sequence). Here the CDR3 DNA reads TGTGCCAGCAGCCGGGGGACGGATAACTATGGCTACACCTTC. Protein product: CASSRGTDNYGYTF.

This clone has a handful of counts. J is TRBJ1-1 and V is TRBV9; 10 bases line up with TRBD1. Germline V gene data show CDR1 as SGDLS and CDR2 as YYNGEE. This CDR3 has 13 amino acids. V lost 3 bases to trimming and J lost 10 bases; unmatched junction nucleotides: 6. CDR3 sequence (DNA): TGTGCCAGCAGCGGCGGCGGACAGGGGGGAGCTTTCTTT. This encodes CASSGGGQGGAFF.

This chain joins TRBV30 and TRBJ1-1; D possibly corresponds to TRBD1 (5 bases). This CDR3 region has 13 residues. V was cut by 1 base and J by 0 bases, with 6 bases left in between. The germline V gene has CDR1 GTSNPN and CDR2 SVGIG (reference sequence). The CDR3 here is CAWSEGLNTEAFF. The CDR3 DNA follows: TGTGCCTGGAGTGAGGGGCTGAACACTGAAGCTTTCTTT. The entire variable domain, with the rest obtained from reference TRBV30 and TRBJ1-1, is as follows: SQTIHQWPATLVQPVGSPLSLECTVEGTSNPNLYWYRQAAGRGLQLLFYSVGIGQISSEVPQNLSASRPQDRQFILSSKKLLLSDSGFYLCAWSEGLNTEAFFGQGTRLTVV.

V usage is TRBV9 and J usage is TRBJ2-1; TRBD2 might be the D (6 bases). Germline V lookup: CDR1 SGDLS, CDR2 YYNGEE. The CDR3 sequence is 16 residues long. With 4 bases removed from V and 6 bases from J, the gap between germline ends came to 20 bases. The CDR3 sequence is CASSPEELEGLNEQFF. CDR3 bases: TGTGCCAGCAGCCCCGAGGAGTTGGAGGGTCTCAATGAGCAGTTCTTC.

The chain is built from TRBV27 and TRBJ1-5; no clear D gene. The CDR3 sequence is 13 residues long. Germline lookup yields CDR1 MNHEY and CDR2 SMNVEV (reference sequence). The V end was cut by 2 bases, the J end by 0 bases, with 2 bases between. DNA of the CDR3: TGTGCCAGCAGTTTACTTAGCAATCAGCCCCAGCATTTT. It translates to CASSLLSNQPQHF.

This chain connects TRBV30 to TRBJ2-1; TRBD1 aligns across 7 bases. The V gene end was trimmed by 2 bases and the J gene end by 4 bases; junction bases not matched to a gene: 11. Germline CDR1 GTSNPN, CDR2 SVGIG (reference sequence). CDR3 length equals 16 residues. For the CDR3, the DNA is TGTGCCTGGAGTTCCAAACTCGGGACAGCTTACAATGAGCAGTTCTTC. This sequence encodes CAWSSKLGTAYNEQFF. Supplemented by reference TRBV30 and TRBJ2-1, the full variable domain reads SQTIHQWPATLVQPVGSPLSLECTVEGTSNPNLYWYRQAAGRGLQLLFYSVGIGQISSEVPQNLSASRPQDRQFILSSKKLLLSDSGFYLCAWSSKLGTAYNEQFFGPGTRLTVL.

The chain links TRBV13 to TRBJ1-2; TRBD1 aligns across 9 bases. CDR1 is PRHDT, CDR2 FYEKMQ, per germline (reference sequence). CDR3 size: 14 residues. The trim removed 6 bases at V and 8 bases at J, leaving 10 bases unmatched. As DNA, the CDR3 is TGTGCCAGCAGTTCTGGGACAGGGTCCAGAGGCTACACCTTC. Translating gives CASSSGTGSRGYTF.

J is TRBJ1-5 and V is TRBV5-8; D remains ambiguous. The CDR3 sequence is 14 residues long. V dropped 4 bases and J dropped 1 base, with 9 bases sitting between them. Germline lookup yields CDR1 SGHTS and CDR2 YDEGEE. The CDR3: CASSHGWSNQPQHF. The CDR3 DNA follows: TGTGCCAGCAGCCATGGCTGGAGCAATCAGCCCCAGCATTTT.

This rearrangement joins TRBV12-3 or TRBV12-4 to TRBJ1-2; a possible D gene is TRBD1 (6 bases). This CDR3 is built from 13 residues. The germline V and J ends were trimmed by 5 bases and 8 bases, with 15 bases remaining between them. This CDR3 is CASSPTGKQGYTF. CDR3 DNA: TGTGCCAGCAGTCCTACAGGGAAGCAGGGCTACACCTTC.

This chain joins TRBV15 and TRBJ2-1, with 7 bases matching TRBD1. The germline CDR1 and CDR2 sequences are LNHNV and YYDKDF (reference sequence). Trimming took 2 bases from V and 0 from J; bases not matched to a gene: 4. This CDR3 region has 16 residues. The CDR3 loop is CATSRSGQRSYNEQFF. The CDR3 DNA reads TGTGCCACCAGCAGATCGGGACAGCGCTCCTACAATGAGCAGTTCTTC.

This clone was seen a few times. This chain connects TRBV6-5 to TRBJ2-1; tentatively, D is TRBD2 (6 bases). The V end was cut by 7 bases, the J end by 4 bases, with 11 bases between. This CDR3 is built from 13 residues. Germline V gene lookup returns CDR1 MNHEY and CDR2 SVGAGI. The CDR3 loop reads CASIVGTYNEQFF. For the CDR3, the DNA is TGTGCCAGCATAGTGGGGACTTACAATGAGCAGTTCTTC.

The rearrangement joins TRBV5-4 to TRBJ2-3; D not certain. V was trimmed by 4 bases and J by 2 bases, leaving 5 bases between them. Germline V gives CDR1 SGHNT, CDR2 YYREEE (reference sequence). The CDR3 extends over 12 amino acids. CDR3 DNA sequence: TGTGCCAGCAGCCTAAACACAGATACGCAGTATTTT. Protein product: CASSLNTDTQYF.

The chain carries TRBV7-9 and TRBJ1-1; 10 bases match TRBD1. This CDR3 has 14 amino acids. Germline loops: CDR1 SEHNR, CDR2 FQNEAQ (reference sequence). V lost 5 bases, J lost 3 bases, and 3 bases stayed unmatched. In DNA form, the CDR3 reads TGTGCCAGCAGCGCAGGGACAGGGGACACTGAAGCTTTCTTT. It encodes CASSAGTGDTEAFF.